The 9 T cell receptor beta chains below all came from one sample that was sequenced in a study of cytomegalovirus exposure and HLA in healthy donors (dated by TCRdb to 2016 to 2017). The method was the immunoSEQ multiplex PCR assay. A mixture of 60 forward primers for TCR Vbeta segments and 13 reverse primers for TCR Jbeta segments was used in the multiplex PCR. The source is immuneACCESS, and TCRdb retained only in-frame sequences with V and J called. Part of the clones is not carried over; for the studies checked, unresolved V genes explain less than half of this, and the remainder is unexplained. Across this sample there are fewer than 250,000 clones, with 75% to 90% seen only once. Of the sample, around 1% is held by the ten largest clones. Sequencing used PBMCs. These receptors were taken from a boy aged 2 to 10 in good health and CMV-seronegative.

The rearrangement links TRBV9 to TRBJ1-1; D call uncertain. The CDR3 is 15 amino acids. V was trimmed by 0 bases and J by 7 bases, leaving 16 bases between them. CDR1 is SGDLS and CDR2 is YYNGEE in the germline V gene. CDR3 sequence: CASSVELTVPDEAFF. The DNA for the CDR3 is TGTGCCAGCAGCGTAGAATTAACAGTTCCTGATGAAGCTTTCTTT.

The J gene is TRBJ1-3, the V gene TRBV9; possible D gene TRBD1, 5 bases. Deletions cut 6 bases from V and 0 bases from J, with 7 bases between. Germline V gene lookup returns CDR1 SGDLS and CDR2 YYNGEE. CDR3 size: 13 residues. CDR3 region: CASTGNSGNTIYF. As DNA, the CDR3 is TGTGCCAGCACAGGGAACTCTGGAAACACCATATATTTT.

This chain uses TRBV2 with TRBJ2-2, with 7 bases identical to TRBD1. This CDR3 is built from 14 residues. Germline trimming cut 10 bases from V and 3 bases from J; bases unmatched to any gene: 8. Germline V gene sequence: CDR1 SNHLY, CDR2 FYNNEI. The CDR3, as DNA: TGTGCCATCGGGACAGAGACTTACACCGGGGAGCTGTTTTTT. Protein: CAIGTETYTGELFF.

This clone was detected only a few times. V gene TRBV4-1 combines with J gene TRBJ1-5; weak D call: TRBD1 (6 bases). This CDR3 is 15 amino acids long. The germline V gene encodes CDR1 MGHRA and CDR2 YSYEKL. The V gene lost 6 bases and the J gene lost 0 bases, with 12 bases spanning the gap. The CDR3 nucleotides read TGCGCCAGCAGGGACAGCCCCTATAGCAATCAGCCCCAGCATTTT. Protein product: CASRDSPYSNQPQHF.

This clone occurred once. The chain employs TRBV2 and TRBJ1-6; D is unresolved. V was trimmed by 8 bases and J by 6 bases, leaving 11 bases between them. This CDR3 has 13 amino acids. Germline V gene data show CDR1 as SNHLY and CDR2 as FYNNEI. The CDR3 is CASCGNPNSPLHF. CDR3 bases: TGTGCCAGCTGCGGGAACCCTAATTCACCCCTCCACTTT.

The rearrangement joins TRBV28 to TRBJ2-5; 7 bases line up with TRBD1. With the DNA end fitting TRBJ2-7 better, the J assignment may be wrong. CDR3 length equals 14 residues. Germline V gives CDR1 MDHEN, CDR2 SYDVKM. The CDR3 reads CASSPQGVTYEQYF. CDR3 DNA: TGTGCCAGCAGTCCCCAGGGGGTAACCTACGAGCAGTACTTC.

The chain links TRBV28 to TRBJ1-1; maybe TRBD1 (6 bases). The V end lost 6 bases, the J end lost 1 base, and 21 bases lay between the germline ends. This CDR3 spans 17 amino acids. CDR1 is MDHEN and CDR2 is SYDVKM in the germline V gene. DNA of the CDR3: TGTGCCAGCAGCCTTTTGGGGGCGGGGGCCTGGAACACTGAAGCTTTCTTT. Translation: CASSLLGAGAWNTEAFF.

The chain combines TRBV6-1 with TRBJ1-5, with D perhaps matching TRBD1 (6 bases). The germline V and J ends were trimmed by 2 bases and 4 bases, with 12 bases remaining between them. This CDR3 is built from 15 residues. Per the germline V gene, CDR1 is MNHNS and CDR2 is SASEGT. CDR3 loop: CASSECCRGNQPQHF. The CDR3 DNA reads TGTGCCAGCAGTGAATGTTGTAGGGGGAATCAGCCCCAGCATTTT.

The rearrangement joins TRBV7-2 to TRBJ2-5; 8 bases agree with TRBD2. CDR1 is SGHTA and CDR2 is FQGNSA in the germline V gene. CDR3 length: 14 amino acids. V gave up 5 bases and J gave up 2 bases; unmatched junction bases: 4. CDR3 region: CASSKAGAQETQYF. In nucleotides, the CDR3 is TGTGCCAGCAGCAAAGCGGGGGCTCAAGAGACCCAGTACTTC.